This T cell receptor (beta chain) was identified during a study of Graves' ophthalmopathy and Graves' hyperthyroidism. General observations from the study: With roughly 65% sensitivity and around 79% specificity, the model predicted ophthalmopathy progression. Most expanded clonotypes from thyroid (those above 0.001 frequency) were also found in blood. Discrimination between ophthalmopathy and stable hyperthyroidism by a 13-signature model showed about 88% sensitivity and 70% to 84% specificity.

The sequenced template was RNA, covering the TCR beta CDR3 region. Second-round multiplex PCR followed a first-round RT-PCR using HTBI primers. TCRdb re-derived calls from the multiplex PCR reads in MiXCR, one entry per CDR3 protein. The table lists approximately 540,000 distinct CDR3 sequences, approximately 35% of them singletons. Diagnostic conclusions were grounded in clinical symptoms, serum thyroxine, TRAb, thyroid ultrasound and orbital computed tomography. The V gene's germline CDR1 is MNHNS and CDR2 SASEGT. V was pared by 10 bases and J by 5 bases, with 14 bases between. The CDR3 is 12 amino acids. This clonotype came up a few times. What it binds is unknown.

The chain joins TRBV6-1 to TRBJ2-5; D may be TRBD1 or TRBD2 (5 bases each). The sequencing input was peripheral blood or thyroid tissue (not recorded which). The sequence derives from an adult man with Graves' hyperthyroidism. This chain's CDR3 is CATRQSGETQYF. In DNA form, the CDR3 reads TGTGCCACCCGACAGTCGGGGGAGACCCAGTACTTC.